Presented here are 15 T cell receptor beta chains from one specimen sequenced in a study of blood T cell repertoires in COVID-19. Sequenced by immunoSEQ multiplex PCR; TCRdb stores in-frame clones only, minus some. The repertoire has 30,000 to 40,000 clones, around 87% of them found once; the top ten carry 50% to 70%. Sequencing was performed on peripheral blood. The receptors here all came from a man in his 70s with acute or convalescent COVID-19.

The chain joins TRBV28 to TRBJ2-7; weak D call: TRBD1 (6 bases). The V gene lost 2 bases and the J gene lost 2 bases, with 10 bases spanning the gap. CDR3 length equals 14 residues. Germline lookup yields CDR1 MDHEN and CDR2 SYDVKM. The CDR3 sequence: CASSLLQGAYEQYF. The CDR3 coding sequence is TGTGCCAGCAGTTTACTACAGGGAGCCTACGAGCAGTACTTC.

This rearrangement joins TRBV7-2 to TRBJ1-5, with D perhaps matching TRBD1 (5 bases). Germline CDR1 reads SGHTA; CDR2 reads FQGNSA. V was pared by 5 bases and J by 1 base, with 9 bases between. This CDR3 has 14 residues. The CDR3 sequence is CASSTQGSNQPQHF. CDR3 bases: TGTGCCAGCAGCACGCAGGGAAGCAATCAGCCCCAGCATTTT.

CDR3 amino acids: CASSLAGGPYEQYF. Here the CDR3 DNA reads TGTGCCAGCAGTTTAGCGGGAGGGCCCTACGAGCAGTACTTC. The V gene is TRBV28, the J gene TRBJ2-7, with TRBD2 matching over 9 bases. The CDR3 totals 14 residues. Germline V CDR1 and CDR2: MDHEN, SYDVKM. The J segment lost 2 bases and the V segment lost 2 bases, leaving 1 base of the junction unmatched.

This chain connects TRBV19 to TRBJ1-2; TRBD1 might be the D (5 bases). The V gene's germline CDR1 is LNHDA and CDR2 SQIVND (reference sequence). V was pared by 5 bases and J by 4 bases, with 11 bases between. There are 13 residues in the CDR3. The CDR3, as DNA: TGTGCCAGTAGTCTGGGCAGGGTCTATGGCTACACCTTC. Translation: CASSLGRVYGYTF.

This CDR3 is CASRGTGNQPQHF. The CDR3 DNA is TGTGCCAGCAGGGGGACAGGCAATCAGCCCCAGCATTTT. The rearrangement uses TRBV25-1 and TRBJ1-5; TRBD1 agrees at 7 bases. Per the germline V gene, CDR1 is MGHDK and CDR2 is SYGVNS. The V and J ends lost 6 bases and 2 bases, in that order; junction bases with no gene match: 1. This CDR3 has 13 amino acids.

The chain couples TRBV10-1 to TRBJ2-1; 8 nucleotides line up with TRBD2. Trimming took 4 bases from V and 6 from J; bases not matched to a gene: 11. This CDR3 has 16 amino acids. Germline-derived CDR1 and CDR2 are WNHNN and SYGVQD (reference sequence). CDR3 nucleotides: TGCGCCAGCAGTGCGACGGGGGGGCTAGTAGGCAATGAGCAGTTCTTC. It codes for CASSATGGLVGNEQFF.

This sequence joins TRBV7-9 and TRBJ2-5; 7 bases are shared with TRBD2. The CDR3 spans 15 residues. Unmatched junction bases numbered 7, after V lost 1 base and J lost 5 bases. CDR1 SEHNR and CDR2 FQNEAQ come from the germline V gene (reference sequence). CDR3 DNA sequence: TGTGCCAGCAGCTTAGTAGCGGGCGGAGGGGAGACCCAGTACTTC. As protein: CASSLVAGGGETQYF.

DNA of the CDR3: TGTGCCAGCAGCAGGACACTTCAATCCGGGGAGCTGTTTTTT. Residues: CASSRTLQSGELFF. V gene TRBV6-5 combines with J gene TRBJ2-2; TRBD1 is a possible D gene (5 bases). The CDR3 totals 14 residues. CDR1 is MNHEY and CDR2 is SVGAGI in the germline V gene. Trimming took off 6 bases at V and 6 bases at J, with 14 bases between the two ends.

This CDR3 is CSVWRGGSAFF. As DNA, the CDR3 is TGCAGCGTTTGGAGGGGGGGATCAGCTTTCTTT. The chain links TRBV29-1 to TRBJ1-1; TRBD1 is a possible D gene (6 bases). With 5 bases removed from V and 10 bases from J, the gap between germline ends came to 14 bases. Germline CDR1 reads SQVTM; CDR2 reads ANQGSEA. The CDR3 extends over 11 amino acids.

V usage is TRBV7-2 and J usage is TRBJ2-7; TRBD2 matches at 10 bases. CDR3 length equals 15 residues. Germline V gene data show CDR1 as SGHTA and CDR2 as FQGNSA. With 5 bases clipped from V and 6 bases from J, the junction kept 10 bases outside the gene matches. The CDR3 DNA reads as TGTGCCAGCAGCCTTAGCGGGGGGCAACCGGGCGAGCAGTACTTC. Amino acid sequence: CASSLSGGQPGEQYF.

Written as DNA, the CDR3 is TGCAGCGTTGAAAGGCGACAGGGTTCCGGGGAGCTGTTTTTT. Residues: CSVERRQGSGELFF. This sequence joins TRBV29-1 and TRBJ2-2, with TRBD1 matching 7 bases. CDR1 is SQVTM, CDR2 ANQGSEA, per germline. With V trimmed by 2 bases and J by 6 bases, 6 bases remained unmatched. This CDR3 contains 14 residues.

This clone was seen a few times. The chain is built from TRBV6-6 and TRBJ2-7, with D possibly matching TRBD2 (6 bases). Trimming took 7 bases from V and 0 from J, leaving 13 bases between them. This CDR3 has 14 amino acids. Germline V lookup: CDR1 MNHNY, CDR2 SVGAGI (reference sequence). CDR3 residues: CASTPSGLSYEQYF. The DNA for the CDR3 is TGTGCCAGCACCCCAAGCGGGCTCTCCTACGAGCAGTACTTC.

The J gene is TRBJ1-1, the V gene TRBV30; 8 nucleotides match TRBD1. The junction had 6 bases not matched to a gene; V was cut back by 5 bases and J by 4 bases. Germline CDR1 GTSNPN, CDR2 SVGIG (reference sequence). This CDR3 spans 13 amino acids. The CDR3 region has the DNA TGTGCCTGGGGCAGGGGGCATGGCACTGAAGCTTTCTTT. This encodes CAWGRGHGTEAFF.

This clone was found once. The chain joins TRBV9 to TRBJ2-7; maybe TRBD2 (5 bases). This CDR3 is 15 amino acids long. With 4 bases removed from V and 1 base from J, the gap between germline ends came to 15 bases. Germline V gene lookup returns CDR1 SGDLS and CDR2 YYNGEE. The CDR3 reads CASSPLGERSYEQYF. For the CDR3, the DNA is TGTGCCAGCAGCCCCCTTGGGGAGAGATCCTACGAGCAGTACTTC.

CDR3 amino acids: CAWSRDGGSYNSPLHF. The CDR3 nucleotides are TGTGCCTGGAGTCGTGACGGAGGCTCCTATAATTCACCCCTCCACTTT. The V and J genes are TRBV30 and TRBJ1-6; D is unclear. The V gene's germline CDR1 is GTSNPN and CDR2 SVGIG (reference sequence). There are 16 residues in the CDR3. The V gene lost 2 bases and the J gene lost 0 bases, with 11 bases spanning the gap.